Each of the 2 T cell receptor beta chains below was sequenced from the same sample in a study of early T cells in non-severe SARS-CoV-2 infection. TCRdb re-called the 5' RACE reads with MiXCR, one entry per CDR3 protein. The sample shows 60,000 to 75,000 distinct CDR3 sequences, roughly 11% of them seen only once. Sample: whole blood, taken at baseline. The source of these receptors is an adult who was a healthcare worker with PCR-confirmed SARS-CoV-2 infection or an uninfected control (not recorded which).

This chain uses TRBV6-4 with TRBJ2-3; 11 bases are shared with TRBD2. Per the germline V gene, CDR1 is MRHNA and CDR2 is SNTAGT. This CDR3 contains 15 residues. Germline trimming cut 4 bases from V and 4 bases from J; bases unmatched to any gene: 4. The CDR3 sequence is CASSALSGGADTQYF. CDR3 nucleotide sequence: TGTGCCAGCAGTGCCCTTAGCGGGGGGGCAGATACGCAGTATTTT.

This clonotype was counted only a few times. The rearrangement uses TRBV7-6 and TRBJ2-7; 9 bases are a match to TRBD2. CDR3 length equals 15 residues. Trimming cost V 5 bases and J 5 bases; bases outside gene matches: 10. CDR1 is SGHVS and CDR2 is FNYEAQ in the germline V gene. This CDR3 is CASSSRAGGRHEQYF. The CDR3 DNA reads TGTGCCAGCAGCAGCAGGGCGGGGGGGCGTCACGAGCAGTACTTC.